Listed below are T cell receptor beta chains from one sample, sequenced in a study of blood T cell repertoires in COVID-19. The assay was immunoSEQ multiplex PCR, and TCRdb's table has in-frame clones only and misses some. Among 12,000 or so clones, 90% were seen once, and the ten largest hold approximately 14%. Input material: peripheral blood. These receptors were taken from a man aged 65-85 years with active COVID-19. Each CDR3 is given with its conserved first and last residue. Each record gives: J gene, V gene, clone size, D gene, CDR3 protein, CDR3 DNA. The D gene is left open where the match is weak. Expanded clones get a size class; other rows say once, few or many, or leave the size out.

J gene: TRBJ2-7
V gene: TRBV3-1/TRBV3-2
clone size: .
D gene: TRBD1
CDR3 protein: CASSQGDRSSYEQYF
CDR3 DNA: TGTGCCAGCAGCCAGGGGGACAGAAGCTCCTACGAGCAGTACTTC

J gene: TRBJ1-4
V gene: TRBV7-2
clone size: once
D gene: .
CDR3 protein: CASSLVGATNEKLFF
CDR3 DNA: TGTGCCAGCAGCTTAGTAGGGGCAACTAATGAAAAACTGTTTTTT

J gene: TRBJ2-2
V gene: TRBV5-1
clone size: .
D gene: TRBD2
CDR3 protein: CASSASGDTGELFF
CDR3 DNA: TGCGCCAGCAGCGCTAGCGGGGACACCGGGGAGCTGTTTTTT

J gene: TRBJ2-2
V gene: TRBV27
clone size: .
D gene: .
CDR3 protein: CASTYGETGELFF
CDR3 DNA: TGTGCCAGCACCTACGGTGAGACCGGGGAGCTGTTTTTT

J gene: TRBJ2-5
V gene: TRBV19
clone size: .
D gene: TRBD2
CDR3 protein: CASSIPGEGTQYF
CDR3 DNA: TGTGCCAGTAGTATCCCGGGGGAGGGGACCCAGTACTTC

J gene: TRBJ2-7
V gene: TRBV2
clone size: .
D gene: .
CDR3 protein: CASSGSSETYEQYF
CDR3 DNA: TGTGCCAGCAGCGGGTCTAGCGAAACCTACGAGCAGTACTTC

J gene: TRBJ2-3
V gene: TRBV6-5
clone size: .
D gene: .
CDR3 protein: CASRTGLVSDTQYF
CDR3 DNA: TGTGCCAGCAGGACAGGACTCGTATCAGATACGCAGTATTTT

J gene: TRBJ1-2
V gene: TRBV27
clone size: .
D gene: .
CDR3 protein: CASSLDSRPSGYTF
CDR3 DNA: TGTGCCAGCAGTTTAGACTCCCGTCCTAGTGGCTACACCTTC

J gene: TRBJ1-1
V gene: TRBV7-6
clone size: .
D gene: TRBD1
CDR3 protein: CASSPRQGANTEAFF
CDR3 DNA: TGTGCCAGCAGCCCCCGTCAGGGGGCGAACACTGAAGCTTTCTTT

J gene: TRBJ1-3
V gene: TRBV12-3/TRBV12-4
clone size: few
D gene: .
CDR3 protein: CASSTNSGNTIYF
CDR3 DNA: TGTGCCAGCAGCACAAACTCTGGAAACACCATATATTTT

J gene: TRBJ1-5
V gene: TRBV4-1
clone size: once
D gene: TRBD1
CDR3 protein: CASSQQGVDQPQHF
CDR3 DNA: TGCGCCAGCAGCCAACAGGGGGTGGACCAGCCCCAGCATTTT

J gene: TRBJ2-1
V gene: TRBV2
clone size: once
D gene: .
CDR3 protein: CASSVNNEQFF
CDR3 DNA: TGTGCCAGCAGTGTCAACAATGAGCAGTTCTTC

J gene: TRBJ1-1
V gene: TRBV5-1
clone size: .
D gene: .
CDR3 protein: CASSFVTGDAEAFF
CDR3 DNA: TGCGCCAGCAGCTTCGTAACAGGCGACGCTGAAGCTTTCTTT

J gene: TRBJ2-2
V gene: TRBV20-1
clone size: .
D gene: TRBD1
CDR3 protein: CSASSDRARTGELFF
CDR3 DNA: TGCAGTGCTAGTTCGGACAGGGCCCGCACCGGGGAGCTGTTTTTT

J gene: TRBJ2-7
V gene: TRBV19
clone size: .
D gene: TRBD1
CDR3 protein: CATSVFIGTGVHEQYF
CDR3 DNA: TGTGCCACTTCGGTATTTATCGGGACAGGGGTCCACGAGCAGTACTTC

J gene: TRBJ1-2
V gene: TRBV9
clone size: .
D gene: .
CDR3 protein: CASSGPDLFRGYTF
CDR3 DNA: TGTGCCAGCAGCGGACCGGACTTATTTCGTGGCTACACCTTC

J gene: TRBJ1-5
V gene: TRBV6-5
clone size: .
D gene: .
CDR3 protein: CASSYSRAGRQPQHF
CDR3 DNA: TGTGCCAGCAGTTACTCGAGGGCGGGGAGGCAGCCCCAGCATTTT

J gene: TRBJ1-2
V gene: TRBV7-2
clone size: .
D gene: .
CDR3 protein: CASSLRSGQGNGYTF
CDR3 DNA: TGTGCCAGCAGCTTAAGGTCTGGGCAGGGGAACGGCTACACCTTC

J gene: TRBJ2-7
V gene: TRBV18
clone size: .
D gene: .
CDR3 protein: CASSPGAGSDEQYF
CDR3 DNA: TGTGCCAGCTCACCAGGTGCGGGCAGTGACGAGCAGTACTTC

J gene: TRBJ1-3
V gene: TRBV6-5
clone size: .
D gene: .
CDR3 protein: CASSLRPSGNTIYF
CDR3 DNA: TGTGCCAGCAGTTTGCGGCCCTCTGGAAACACCATATATTTT

J gene: TRBJ1-2
V gene: TRBV11-2
clone size: .
D gene: .
CDR3 protein: CASSLDLLLRGGYTF
CDR3 DNA: TGTGCCAGCAGCTTAGATCTCCTCCTCCGGGGTGGCTACACCTTC

J gene: TRBJ1-2
V gene: TRBV5-1
clone size: .
D gene: .
CDR3 protein: CASSLLTADYGYTF
CDR3 DNA: TGCGCCAGCAGCTTGCTAACAGCCGACTATGGCTACACCTTC

J gene: TRBJ1-3
V gene: TRBV11-2
clone size: once
D gene: .
CDR3 protein: CASSPDTLSGNTIYF
CDR3 DNA: TGTGCCAGCAGCCCGGACACCCTCTCTGGAAACACCATATATTTT

J gene: TRBJ1-1
V gene: TRBV27
clone size: .
D gene: .
CDR3 protein: CASRIAENTEAFF
CDR3 DNA: TGTGCCAGCAGAATTGCGGAGAACACTGAAGCTTTCTTT

J gene: TRBJ1-1
V gene: TRBV6-1
clone size: few
D gene: .
CDR3 protein: CASSESGETEAFF
CDR3 DNA: TGTGCCAGCAGTGAATCGGGTGAGACTGAAGCTTTCTTT

J gene: TRBJ2-1
V gene: TRBV11-3
clone size: .
D gene: TRBD2
CDR3 protein: CASSLGTSGYNEQFF
CDR3 DNA: TGTGCCAGCAGCTTGGGGACTAGCGGCTACAATGAGCAGTTCTTC

J gene: TRBJ1-5
V gene: TRBV18
clone size: .
D gene: .
CDR3 protein: CASSPRRYSNQPQHF
CDR3 DNA: TGTGCCAGCTCACCCCGGCGGTATAGCAATCAGCCCCAGCATTTT

J gene: TRBJ1-2
V gene: TRBV6-5
clone size: .
D gene: TRBD1
CDR3 protein: CAIRQGSYGHTF
CDR3 DNA: TGTGCCATCCGACAGGGGAGCTATGGCCACACCTTC

J gene: TRBJ2-5
V gene: TRBV6-5
clone size: once
D gene: TRBD2
CDR3 protein: CASSSLGGARETQYF
CDR3 DNA: TGTGCCAGCAGTTCCCTCGGGGGGGCCAGGGAGACCCAGTACTTC

J gene: TRBJ1-1
V gene: TRBV19
clone size: once
D gene: .
CDR3 protein: CASSRARNTEAFF
CDR3 DNA: TGTGCCAGTAGTAGGGCGAGGAACACTGAAGCTTTCTTT

J gene: TRBJ2-7
V gene: TRBV5-5
clone size: .
D gene: TRBD2
CDR3 protein: CASSLATSGSRNEQYF
CDR3 DNA: TGTGCCAGCAGCTTGGCCACTAGCGGGAGTCGCAACGAGCAGTACTTC

J gene: TRBJ2-2
V gene: TRBV5-6
clone size: .
D gene: TRBD2
CDR3 protein: CASNPSGGANTGELFF
CDR3 DNA: TGTGCCAGCAACCCTAGCGGGGGCGCGAACACCGGGGAGCTGTTTTTT

J gene: TRBJ1-1
V gene: TRBV19
clone size: .
D gene: .
CDR3 protein: CASIGGVGNGEAFF
CDR3 DNA: TGTGCCAGTATAGGGGGTGTTGGGAACGGTGAAGCTTTCTTT

J gene: TRBJ2-1
V gene: TRBV5-1
clone size: .
D gene: .
CDR3 protein: CASSVSGSSYNEQFF
CDR3 DNA: TGCGCCAGCAGCGTCAGCGGTAGCTCCTACAATGAGCAGTTCTTC

J gene: TRBJ2-5
V gene: TRBV30
clone size: .
D gene: .
CDR3 protein: CAWGVGGQETQYF
CDR3 DNA: TGTGCCTGGGGGGTGGGGGGTCAAGAGACCCAGTACTTC

J gene: TRBJ2-1
V gene: TRBV19
clone size: .
D gene: TRBD2
CDR3 protein: CASSIGGGRAYNEQFF
CDR3 DNA: TGTGCCAGTAGTATAGGAGGCGGGAGGGCCTACAATGAGCAGTTCTTC

J gene: TRBJ1-1
V gene: TRBV5-6
clone size: .
D gene: .
CDR3 protein: CATRGAGNTEAFF
CDR3 DNA: TGTGCCACCAGGGGCGCGGGGAACACTGAAGCTTTCTTT

J gene: TRBJ1-2
V gene: TRBV6-5
clone size: .
D gene: TRBD1
CDR3 protein: CASSYLQVSDRHGYTF
CDR3 DNA: TGTGCCAGCAGTTACCTTCAAGTTTCGGACAGGCATGGCTACACCTTC

J gene: TRBJ2-7
V gene: TRBV15
clone size: .
D gene: .
CDR3 protein: CATSSPPSSYEQYF
CDR3 DNA: TGTGCCACCAGCAGCCCGCCTTCCAGCTACGAGCAGTACTTC

J gene: TRBJ1-6
V gene: TRBV7-9
clone size: .
D gene: TRBD1
CDR3 protein: CASSLAGGLNSPLHF
CDR3 DNA: TGTGCCAGCAGCTTAGCAGGGGGCCTCAATTCACCCCTCCACTTT

J gene: TRBJ1-2
V gene: TRBV4-3
clone size: .
D gene: .
CDR3 protein: CASSQDAGPRYGYTF
CDR3 DNA: TGCGCCAGCAGCCAAGACGCGGGCCCTAGATATGGCTACACCTTC

J gene: TRBJ2-7
V gene: TRBV5-1
clone size: .
D gene: .
CDR3 protein: CASSLASPASSYEQYF
CDR3 DNA: TGCGCCAGCAGCTTGGCGTCACCGGCTAGCTCCTACGAGCAGTACTTC

J gene: TRBJ2-1
V gene: TRBV6-1
clone size: .
D gene: .
CDR3 protein: CASSDQPGSSYNEQFF
CDR3 DNA: TGTGCCAGCAGTGACCAACCTGGGAGCTCCTACAATGAGCAGTTCTTC

J gene: TRBJ2-1
V gene: TRBV2
clone size: .
D gene: TRBD2
CDR3 protein: CASSVSGGDEQFF
CDR3 DNA: TGTGCCAGCAGTGTGTCTGGGGGGGATGAGCAGTTCTTC

J gene: TRBJ2-1
V gene: TRBV19
clone size: .
D gene: .
CDR3 protein: CASSTTAYNEQFF
CDR3 DNA: TGTGCCAGTAGTACGACTGCCTACAATGAGCAGTTCTTC

J gene: TRBJ2-1
V gene: TRBV2
clone size: .
D gene: TRBD2
CDR3 protein: CASSPASGRAGNEQFF
CDR3 DNA: TGTGCCAGCAGCCCGGCTAGCGGGAGGGCCGGCAATGAGCAGTTCTTC

J gene: TRBJ1-3
V gene: TRBV27
clone size: few
D gene: TRBD1
CDR3 protein: CASSLSRGAGNTIYF
CDR3 DNA: TGTGCCAGCAGTTTATCCAGGGGGGCTGGAAACACCATATATTTT

J gene: TRBJ1-2
V gene: TRBV7-9
clone size: .
D gene: .
CDR3 protein: CASSLALGGGFGYTF
CDR3 DNA: TGTGCCAGCAGCTTAGCCCTCGGGGGGGGGTTCGGCTACACCTTC

J gene: TRBJ1-1
V gene: TRBV19
clone size: once
D gene: TRBD1
CDR3 protein: CASGVNRGTRNTEAFF
CDR3 DNA: TGTGCCAGTGGGGTTAACAGGGGTACGAGAAACACTGAAGCTTTCTTT

J gene: TRBJ2-1
V gene: TRBV7-9
clone size: .
D gene: .
CDR3 protein: CASSETVSYNEQFF
CDR3 DNA: TGTGCCAGCAGCGAGACAGTTTCCTACAATGAGCAGTTCTTC

J gene: TRBJ2-7
V gene: TRBV13
clone size: .
D gene: .
CDR3 protein: CASSLGTNGLYEQYF
CDR3 DNA: TGTGCCAGCAGCCTTGGGACAAACGGTCTGTACGAGCAGTACTTC